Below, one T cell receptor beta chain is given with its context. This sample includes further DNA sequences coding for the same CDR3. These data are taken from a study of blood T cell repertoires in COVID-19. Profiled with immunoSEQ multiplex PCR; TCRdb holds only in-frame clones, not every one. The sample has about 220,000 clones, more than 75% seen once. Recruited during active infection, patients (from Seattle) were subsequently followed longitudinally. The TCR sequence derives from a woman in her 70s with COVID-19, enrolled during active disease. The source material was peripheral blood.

CDR3: CASSRDLSYEQYF. In DNA form, the CDR3 reads TGTGCCAGCTCGCGGGACCTCTCCTACGAGCAGTACTTC. The J gene is TRBJ2-7, the V gene TRBV18, with D possibly TRBD2 on 6 matching bases. The CDR3 runs 13 residues. CDR1 KGHSH and CDR2 LQKENI come from the germline V gene. V gave up 6 bases and J gave up 0 bases, with 9 bases separating them.